The 11 T cell receptor beta chains below were found in one sample sequenced in a study of cytomegalovirus exposure and HLA in healthy donors. Sequencing was performed with immunoSEQ multiplex PCR; in TCRdb, only in-frame clones are kept and a portion is missing. The sample has roughly 130,000 clones, almost 90% seen once. Sequenced: PBMCs. Receptor source: a man aged 25 to 45 in good health and CMV-seronegative.

The V gene is TRBV27, the J gene TRBJ1-1; D gene unclear. Germline V gene lookup returns CDR1 MNHEY and CDR2 SMNVEV (reference sequence). V lost 6 bases and J lost 1, with 18 bases in between. The CDR3 loop spans 16 amino acids. CDR3 in DNA: TGTGCCAGCAGGGATGACATCCCGCGACGGAACACTGAAGCTTTCTTT. Translation: CASRDDIPRRNTEAFF.

This sequence joins TRBV18 and TRBJ2-1; tentatively, D is TRBD1 (5 bases). The germline CDR1 and CDR2 sequences are KGHSH and LQKENI. The CDR3 runs 13 residues. Trimming took off 5 bases at V and 5 bases at J, with 10 bases between the two ends. DNA for the CDR3: TGTGCCAGCTCAAGGGGCTCTCACAATGAGCAGTTCTTC. Amino acids: CASSRGSHNEQFF.

The rearrangement links TRBV4-2 to TRBJ2-4; D remains ambiguous. V was trimmed by 0 bases and J by 2 bases, leaving 11 bases between them. Per the germline V gene, CDR1 is LGHNA and CDR2 is YNFKEQ. The CDR3 runs 16 residues. Written as DNA, the CDR3 is TGTGCCAGCAGCCAAGAGTTCCTAGTTCCCAAAAACATTCAGTACTTC. Its translation: CASSQEFLVPKNIQYF.

The chain joins TRBV9 to TRBJ2-7; 10 nucleotides align to TRBD2. Germline V gene data show CDR1 as SGDLS and CDR2 as YYNGEE. The V gene end was trimmed by 0 bases and the J gene end by 4 bases; junction bases not matched to a gene: 10. The CDR3 sequence is 17 residues long. The CDR3 spells CASSVAAGLALNYEQYF. The CDR3 DNA is TGTGCCAGCAGCGTAGCAGCGGGACTAGCGCTAAATTACGAGCAGTACTTC. The whole variable domain, remainder taken from reference TRBV9 and TRBJ2-7, is DSGVTQTPKHLITATGQRVTLRCSPRSGDLSVYWYQQSLDQGLQFLIQYYNGEERAKGNILERFSAQQFPDLHSELNLSSLELGDSALYFCASSVAAGLALNYEQYFGPGTRLTVT.

V usage is TRBV12-5 and J usage is TRBJ2-3; 7 nucleotides align to TRBD2. V lost 5 bases and J lost 3; bases outside the gene matches: 11. Germline lookup yields CDR1 LGHNT and CDR2 FRNRAP. The CDR3 extends over 16 amino acids. The CDR3 is CASGGGTTARTDTQYF. CDR3 sequence (DNA): TGTGCTAGTGGTGGTGGGACTACTGCGAGGACAGATACGCAGTATTTT. Full variable domain (remainder filled in from reference TRBV12-5 and TRBJ2-3): DARVTQTPRHKVTEMGQEVTMRCQPILGHNTVFWYRQTMMQGLELLAYFRNRAPLDDSGMPKDRFSAEMPDATLATLKIQPSEPRDSAVYFCASGGGTTARTDTQYFGPGTRLTVL.

V gene TRBV19 combines with J gene TRBJ2-2; 10 bases agree with TRBD2. This CDR3 region has 19 residues. J gave up 3 bases and V 4 bases, and 14 bases lay outside the gene matches. Germline CDR1 reads LNHDA; CDR2 reads SQIVND (reference sequence). In nucleotides, the CDR3 is TGTGCCAGTAGTAACCTCGAAACCGGGACTAGCGCGTACACCGGGGAGCTGTTTTTT. Protein sequence: CASSNLETGTSAYTGELFF.

V gene TRBV7-2 combines with J gene TRBJ2-7; 9 nucleotides line up with TRBD1. This CDR3 comprises 15 residues. V shed 5 bases, J shed 2 bases, and the junction held 7 bases outside the gene matches. Looked up from germline, CDR1 is SGHTA and CDR2 is FQGNSA. The CDR3 spells CASSPSRTGAYEQYF. DNA of the CDR3: TGTGCCAGCAGCCCGTCCAGGACAGGGGCCTACGAGCAGTACTTC.

This chain uses TRBV6-4 with TRBJ2-3; maybe TRBD2 (5 bases). This CDR3 region has 14 residues. The V gene's germline CDR1 is MRHNA and CDR2 SNTAGT. V lost 3 bases, J lost 2 bases, and 9 bases lay in between. The CDR3 reads CASSERADTDTQYF. The CDR3 DNA is TGTGCCAGCAGTGAGAGGGCCGACACAGATACGCAGTATTTT.

The chain links TRBV2 to TRBJ1-2, with TRBD1 matching over 9 bases. Germline V gene data show CDR1 as SNHLY and CDR2 as FYNNEI. After removal of 9 bases from V and 2 bases from J, the junction contained 4 bases not matched to a gene. The CDR3 runs 13 residues. The CDR3 nucleotides are TGTGCCAGTTCCGGGACAGGGAACTATGGCTACACCTTC. Its translation: CASSGTGNYGYTF.

This clone came up once. V is TRBV25-1 and J is TRBJ2-5, with D perhaps matching TRBD2 (5 bases). CDR1 and CDR2 (germline): MGHDK, SYGVNS. This CDR3 is built from 16 residues. With 2 bases removed from V and 5 bases from J, the gap between germline ends came to 18 bases. The CDR3 loop reads CASSEMEGSLEETQYF. The CDR3 bases are TGTGCCAGCAGTGAAATGGAAGGGAGCCTTGAGGAGACCCAGTACTTC.

The V call is TRBV7-3, the J call TRBJ2-2; unclear D gene. Germline values: CDR1 SGHTA, CDR2 FQGTGA. V lost 2 bases and J lost 4, with 5 bases in between. This CDR3 comprises 13 residues. CDR3 amino acids: CASSLLVTGELFF. CDR3 bases: TGTGCCAGCAGCTTACTTGTCACCGGGGAGCTGTTTTTT.